This TCR beta chain was sequenced in a study of CD8+CD57+ T cells in acquired aplastic anemia. Study overall: Healthy CD8+ samples averaged roughly 12 million reads.

Comment on this clonotype: Its antigen is unidentified.

Genomic DNA acted as the template from which TCR beta VDJ combination and CDR3 sequence profiling were carried out. TCRdb used MiXCR to reprocess the reads, holding one entry per CDR3 protein. Of more than 100,000 distinct CDR3 sequences listed, roughly 50% are singletons. The CDR3 runs 11 residues. Trimming cost V 2 bases and J 9 bases; bases outside gene matches: 1. Germline V gene lookup returns CDR1 SGHTA and CDR2 FQGNSA. Findings and caveats of the study: Shared by patients and controls, 25 to 30 CD8+ CDR3s were abundant in patients.

This TCR was recovered from a human donor in good health, serving as a control. The chain recombines TRBV7-2 with TRBJ2-7, with 7 bases aligning to TRBD1. The sequenced material came from sorted CD4+, CD8+, or CD8+CD57+ T cells (not recorded which) from PBMCs. For the CDR3, the DNA is TGTGCCAGCAGCTTACGGGACAGGCAGTACTTC. Protein product: CASSLRDRQYF.